This T cell receptor beta chain was sequenced during a study of T cells in Graves' hyperthyroidism and ophthalmopathy. Amplified TCR beta CDR3 regions came from RNA transcripts. With the HTBI primer set, the TCR CDR3 went through a first round of RT-PCR. Using its own MiXCR run on the multiplex PCR reads, TCRdb lists one record per CDR3 protein. Among approximately 620,000 distinct CDR3 sequences listed, approximately 15% were seen once. Trimming left V 2 bases short and J 3 bases short, with 11 bases between. The CDR3 length is 13 residues. Germline CDR1 DFQATT, CDR2 SNEGSKA (reference sequence). This clonotype was recorded at least ten times.

Sequencing was carried out using blood. The TCR sequence derives from a woman aged 25 to 39 with Graves' hyperthyroidism that later progressed to Graves' ophthalmopathy. The chain couples TRBV20-1 to TRBJ2-7, with D tentatively TRBD1 (5 bases). CDR3 bases: TGCAGTGCTAGATCTTCCAGGGACTACGAGCAGTACTTC. This sequence encodes CSARSSRDYEQYF.